This T cell receptor (beta chain) comes out of a study of T cell responses to AZD1222 COVID-19 vaccine. Germline V CDR1 and CDR2: MNHEY, SVGEGT. The V gene lost 2 bases and the J gene lost 4 bases, with 9 bases spanning the gap. The CDR3 covers 15 residues. The method was immunoSEQ multiplex PCR; TCRdb's version includes in-frame clones alone and lacks a portion of them. This sample has approximately 120,000 clones, with approximately 87% found just once. The sample in question was peripheral blood, obtained on day 0 of AZD1222 vaccination. The chain links TRBV6-2 or TRBV6-3 to TRBJ2-6; weak D call: TRBD2 (6 bases). This sequence was found in an adult in good health. CDR3 DNA: TGTGCCAGCAGTTACCGCGGGGTGGGGGCCAACGTCCTGACTTTC. Its translation: CASSYRGVGANVLTF.